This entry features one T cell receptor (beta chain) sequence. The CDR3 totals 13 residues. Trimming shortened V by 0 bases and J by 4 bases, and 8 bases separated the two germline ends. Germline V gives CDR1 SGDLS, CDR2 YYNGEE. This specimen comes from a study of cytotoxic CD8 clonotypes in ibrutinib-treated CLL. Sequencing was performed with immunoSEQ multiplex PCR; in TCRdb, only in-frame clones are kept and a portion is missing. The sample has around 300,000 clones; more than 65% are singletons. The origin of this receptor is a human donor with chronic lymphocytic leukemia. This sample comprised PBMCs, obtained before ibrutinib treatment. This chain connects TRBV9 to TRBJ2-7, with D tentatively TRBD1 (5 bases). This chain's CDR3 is CASSVGQQYEQYF. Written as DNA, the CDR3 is TGTGCCAGCAGCGTAGGACAGCAATACGAGCAGTACTTC.